This T cell receptor beta chain is from a study of T cell repertoires in cytomegalovirus infection. Germline V CDR1 and CDR2: SEHNR, FQNEAQ (reference sequence). The V and J ends lost 5 bases and 2 bases respectively, with 7 bases between them. The CDR3 has 12 amino acids. Using its own MiXCR run on the reads, TCRdb lists one record per CDR3 protein. This repertoire shows some 560,000 distinct CDR3 sequences, approximately 40% found once; its top ten account for around 48%. Notes on this clonotype: Antigen specificity is unknown.

The gene calls are TRBV7-9 and TRBJ2-7; no reliable D call. The source was cultured PBMCs, collected from culture after CMV antigen stimulation. The sequence was obtained from a human donor in good health (CMV status not recorded). Some clones in this sample may be carry-over from other donors' samples. Here the CDR3 DNA reads TGTGCCAGCAGCGTTAAAGCCTACGAGCAGTACTTC. It is translated as CASSVKAYEQYF.